These T cell receptor beta chains were read from a single sample in a study of blood T cell repertoires in COVID-19. Using immunoSEQ multiplex PCR, the repertoire was profiled, and TCRdb retains in-frame clones only, with some absent. The sample consists of 120,000 or so clones, over 75% of them appearing once. Input material: peripheral blood. All receptors derive from a man between 60 and 75 years old with acute or convalescent COVID-19. Both conserved end residues are trimmed from each CDR3.

>TRBJ2-2|TRBV2
ASSATGPANTGELF
>TRBJ2-7|TRBV11-2
ASSLDSDSPYEQY
>TRBJ1-2|TRBV10-3
AITPDKYGYT
>TRBJ2-5|TRBV6-5
ATPRARGKKETQY
>TRBJ1-4|TRBV24-1
ATSASGAYEKLF
>TRBJ2-1|TRBV6-5
ASSLEYSYNEQF
>TRBJ1-2|TRBV15
ATSRDYSQGWGYT
>TRBJ2-7|TRBV10-2
ASSYLAGSLEQY
>TRBJ2-1|TRBV3-1/TRBV3-2
ASSQTAGNGEQF
>TRBJ2-7|TRBV28
ACTGTVYEQY
>TRBJ1-5|TRBV15
ATSRDGQGNQPQH
>TRBJ1-2|TRBV28
ASSSDGGTLYGYT
>TRBJ1-5|TRBV10-3
AISPGTGGGQPQH
>TRBJ2-5|TRBV3-1/TRBV3-2
ASSQDLGGTAQY
>TRBJ1-3|TRBV18
ASSRDSHGNTIY
>TRBJ2-1|TRBV9
ASSEGLAGSYNEQF
>TRBJ2-3|TRBV21-1
ASSKRGQGRVPTTDTQY